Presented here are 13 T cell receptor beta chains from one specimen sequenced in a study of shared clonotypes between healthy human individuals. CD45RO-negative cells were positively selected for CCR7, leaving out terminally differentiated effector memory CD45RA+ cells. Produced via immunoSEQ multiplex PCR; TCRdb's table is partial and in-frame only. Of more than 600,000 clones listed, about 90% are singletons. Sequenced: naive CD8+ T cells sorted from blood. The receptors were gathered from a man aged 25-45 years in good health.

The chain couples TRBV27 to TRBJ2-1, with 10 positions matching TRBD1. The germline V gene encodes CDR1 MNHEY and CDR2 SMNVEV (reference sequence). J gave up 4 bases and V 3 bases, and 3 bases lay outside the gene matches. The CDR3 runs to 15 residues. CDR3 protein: CASSLGQGLYNEQFF. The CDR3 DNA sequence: TGTGCCAGCAGTTTGGGACAGGGGCTATACAATGAGCAGTTCTTC.

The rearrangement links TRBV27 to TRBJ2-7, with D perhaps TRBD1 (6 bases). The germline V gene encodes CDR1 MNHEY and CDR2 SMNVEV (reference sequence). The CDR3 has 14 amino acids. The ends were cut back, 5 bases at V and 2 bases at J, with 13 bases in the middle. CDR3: CASSPQGYTYEQYF. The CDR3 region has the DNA TGTGCCAGCAGTCCTCAGGGGTACACCTACGAGCAGTACTTC.

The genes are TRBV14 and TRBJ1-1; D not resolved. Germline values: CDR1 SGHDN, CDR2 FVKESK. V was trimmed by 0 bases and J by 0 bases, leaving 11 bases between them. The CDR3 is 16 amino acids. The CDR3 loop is CASSQDLGLMNTEAFF. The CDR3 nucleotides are TGTGCCAGCAGCCAAGACCTAGGGCTCATGAACACTGAAGCTTTCTTT.

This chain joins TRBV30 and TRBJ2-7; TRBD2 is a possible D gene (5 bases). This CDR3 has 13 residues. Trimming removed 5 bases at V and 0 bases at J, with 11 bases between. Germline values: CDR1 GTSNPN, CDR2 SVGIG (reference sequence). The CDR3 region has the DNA TGTGCCTGGGCCGTAGGGAGCTCCTACGAGCAGTACTTC. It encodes CAWAVGSSYEQYF. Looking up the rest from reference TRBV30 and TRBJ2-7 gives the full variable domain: SQTIHQWPATLVQPVGSPLSLECTVEGTSNPNLYWYRQAAGRGLQLLFYSVGIGQISSEVPQNLSASRPQDRQFILSSKKLLLSDSGFYLCAWAVGSSYEQYFGPGTRLTVT.

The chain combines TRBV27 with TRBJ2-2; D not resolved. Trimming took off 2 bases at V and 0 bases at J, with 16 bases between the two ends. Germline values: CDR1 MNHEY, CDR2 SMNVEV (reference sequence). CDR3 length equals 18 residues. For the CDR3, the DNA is TGTGCCAGCAGTTTAGAATTCACGGTTATCGCGAACACCGGGGAGCTGTTTTTT. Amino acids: CASSLEFTVIANTGELFF.

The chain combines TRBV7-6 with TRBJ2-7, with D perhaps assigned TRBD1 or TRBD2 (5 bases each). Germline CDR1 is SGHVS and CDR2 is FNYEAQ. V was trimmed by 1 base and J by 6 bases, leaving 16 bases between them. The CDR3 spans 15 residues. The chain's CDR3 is CASSLVGRGVAEQYF. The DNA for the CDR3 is TGTGCCAGCAGCTTAGTCGGGCGAGGGGTTGCCGAGCAGTACTTC.

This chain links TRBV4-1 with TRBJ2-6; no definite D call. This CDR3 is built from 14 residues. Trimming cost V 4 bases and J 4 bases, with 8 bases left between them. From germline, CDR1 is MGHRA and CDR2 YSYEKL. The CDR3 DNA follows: TGCGCCAGCAGCCCCATTCTGGGGGCCAACGTCCTGACTTTC. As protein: CASSPILGANVLTF.

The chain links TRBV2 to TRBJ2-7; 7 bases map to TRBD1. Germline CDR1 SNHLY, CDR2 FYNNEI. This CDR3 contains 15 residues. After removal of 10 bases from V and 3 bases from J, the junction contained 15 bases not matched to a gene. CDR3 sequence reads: CATARGTAKYYEQYF. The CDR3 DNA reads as TGTGCCACCGCGAGGGGGACAGCCAAATACTACGAGCAGTACTTC.

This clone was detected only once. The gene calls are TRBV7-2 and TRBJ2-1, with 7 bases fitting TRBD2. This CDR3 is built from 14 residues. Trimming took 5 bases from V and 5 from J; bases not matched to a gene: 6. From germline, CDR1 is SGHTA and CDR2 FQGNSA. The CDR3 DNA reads TGTGCCAGCAGCCCCGGGGGGATAGACAATGAGCAGTTCTTC. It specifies CASSPGGIDNEQFF.

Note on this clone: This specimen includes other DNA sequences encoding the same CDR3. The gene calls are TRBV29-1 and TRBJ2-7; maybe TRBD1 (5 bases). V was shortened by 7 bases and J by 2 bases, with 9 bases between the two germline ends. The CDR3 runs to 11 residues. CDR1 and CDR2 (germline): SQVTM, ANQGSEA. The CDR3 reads CSGQGAYEQYF. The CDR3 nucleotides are TGCAGCGGGCAGGGCGCCTACGAGCAGTACTTC.

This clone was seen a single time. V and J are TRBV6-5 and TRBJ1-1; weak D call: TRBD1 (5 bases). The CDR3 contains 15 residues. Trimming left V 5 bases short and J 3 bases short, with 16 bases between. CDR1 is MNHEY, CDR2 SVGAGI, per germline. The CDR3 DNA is TGTGCCAGCAGTCCCCAAAGGGGCCTGGACACTGAAGCTTTCTTT. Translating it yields CASSPQRGLDTEAFF.

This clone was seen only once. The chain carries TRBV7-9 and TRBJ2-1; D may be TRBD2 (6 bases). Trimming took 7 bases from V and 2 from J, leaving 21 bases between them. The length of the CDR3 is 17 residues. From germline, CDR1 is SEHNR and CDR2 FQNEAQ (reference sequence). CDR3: CASTPSEGTFPYNEQFF. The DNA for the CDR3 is TGTGCCAGCACCCCTTCGGAGGGGACTTTCCCCTACAATGAGCAGTTCTTC.

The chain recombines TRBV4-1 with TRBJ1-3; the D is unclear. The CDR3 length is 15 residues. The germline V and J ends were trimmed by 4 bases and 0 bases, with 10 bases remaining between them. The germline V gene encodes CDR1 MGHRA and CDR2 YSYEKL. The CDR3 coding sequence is TGCGCCAGCAGCCCGAGTTTCAGCTCTGGAAACACCATATATTTT. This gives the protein CASSPSFSSGNTIYF.